Detailed here is one TCR beta chain. These data come from a study of long-term antiretroviral therapy in people with HIV. Study information: Specimens dating back about a decade before the 2015 immediate-ART recommendation are the oldest included.

This was the immunoSEQ v3.0 assay at survey level. Sequencing was performed with immunoSEQ multiplex PCR; in TCRdb, only in-frame clones are kept and a portion is missing. This sample has more than 15,000 clones, with over 75% found just once. CDR1 SEHNR and CDR2 FQNEAQ come from the germline V gene (reference sequence). V lost 2 bases, J lost 4 bases, and 7 bases stayed unmatched. This CDR3 is 17 amino acids long. Specimen: unsorted PBMCs, collected at the start of antiretroviral therapy, before treatment. This receptor was obtained from a woman aged 40 to 49 with HIV. The chain is built from TRBV7-9 and TRBJ1-5; 11 nucleotides match TRBD1. CDR3 DNA sequence: TGTGCCAGCAGCTTACGGACAGGGGGCCTTAAGAATCAGCCCCAGCATTTT. Its translation: CASSLRTGGLKNQPQHF. The variable domain in full, completed from reference TRBV7-9 and TRBJ1-5, reads DTGVSQNPRHKITKRGQNVTFRCDPISEHNRLYWYRQTLGQGPEFLTYFQNEAQLEKSRLLSDRFSAERPKGSFSTLEIQRTEQGDSAMYLCASSLRTGGLKNQPQHFGDGTRLSIL.